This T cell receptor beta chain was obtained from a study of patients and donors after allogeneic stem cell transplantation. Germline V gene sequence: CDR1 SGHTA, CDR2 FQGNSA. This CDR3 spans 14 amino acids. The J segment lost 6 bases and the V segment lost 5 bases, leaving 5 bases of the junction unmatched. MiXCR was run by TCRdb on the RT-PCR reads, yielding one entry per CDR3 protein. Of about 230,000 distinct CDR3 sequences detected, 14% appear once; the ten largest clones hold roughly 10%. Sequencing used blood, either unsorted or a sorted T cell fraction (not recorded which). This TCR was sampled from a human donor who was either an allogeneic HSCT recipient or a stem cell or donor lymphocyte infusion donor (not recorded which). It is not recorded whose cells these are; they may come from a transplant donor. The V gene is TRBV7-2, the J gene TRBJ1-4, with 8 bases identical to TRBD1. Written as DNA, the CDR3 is TGTGCCAGCAGCCGCGACAGGGGCGATGAAAAACTGTTTTTT. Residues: CASSRDRGDEKLFF.